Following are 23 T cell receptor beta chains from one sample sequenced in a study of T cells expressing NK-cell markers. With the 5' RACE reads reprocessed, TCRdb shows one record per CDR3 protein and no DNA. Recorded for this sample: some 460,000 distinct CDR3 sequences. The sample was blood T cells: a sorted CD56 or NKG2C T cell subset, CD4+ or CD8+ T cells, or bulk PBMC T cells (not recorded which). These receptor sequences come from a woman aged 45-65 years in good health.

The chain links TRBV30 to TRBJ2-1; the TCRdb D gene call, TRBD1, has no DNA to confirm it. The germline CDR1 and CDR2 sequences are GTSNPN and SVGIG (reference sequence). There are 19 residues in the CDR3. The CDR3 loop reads CAWSVYTPTGAGEGNEQFF.

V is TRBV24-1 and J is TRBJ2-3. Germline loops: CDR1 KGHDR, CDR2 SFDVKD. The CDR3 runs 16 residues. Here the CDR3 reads CATSDTDPISTDTQYF.

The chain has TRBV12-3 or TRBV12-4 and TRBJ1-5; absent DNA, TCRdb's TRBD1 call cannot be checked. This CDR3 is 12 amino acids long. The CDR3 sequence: CASNLGGQPQHF.

CDR3 amino acids: CSARQGENQPQHF. The V gene is TRBV29-1, the J gene TRBJ1-5. Germline V gives CDR1 SQVTM, CDR2 ANQGSEA. CDR3 size: 13 residues.

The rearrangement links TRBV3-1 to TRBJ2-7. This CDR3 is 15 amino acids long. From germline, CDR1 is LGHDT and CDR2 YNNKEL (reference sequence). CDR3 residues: CASSPRPQASYEQYF.

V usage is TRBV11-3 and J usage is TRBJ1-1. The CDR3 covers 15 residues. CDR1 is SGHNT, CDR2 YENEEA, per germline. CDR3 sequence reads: CASSLEVGEWTEAFF.

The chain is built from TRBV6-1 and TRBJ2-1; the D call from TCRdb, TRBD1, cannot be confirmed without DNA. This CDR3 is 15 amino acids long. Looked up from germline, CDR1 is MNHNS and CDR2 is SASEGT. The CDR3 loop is CASKMGQQLYNEQFF.

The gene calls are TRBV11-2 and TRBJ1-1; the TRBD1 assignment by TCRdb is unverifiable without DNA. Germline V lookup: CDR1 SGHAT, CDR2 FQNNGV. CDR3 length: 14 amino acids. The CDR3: CASSSISQGVEAFF.

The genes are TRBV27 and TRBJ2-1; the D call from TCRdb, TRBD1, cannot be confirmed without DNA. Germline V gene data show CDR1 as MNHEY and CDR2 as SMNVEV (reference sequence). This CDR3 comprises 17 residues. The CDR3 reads CASSLQGSLSLTNEQFF.

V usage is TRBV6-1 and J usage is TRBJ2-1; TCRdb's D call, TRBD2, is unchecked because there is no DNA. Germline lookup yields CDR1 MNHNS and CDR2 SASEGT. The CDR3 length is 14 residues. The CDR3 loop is CASSVALAGVEQFF.

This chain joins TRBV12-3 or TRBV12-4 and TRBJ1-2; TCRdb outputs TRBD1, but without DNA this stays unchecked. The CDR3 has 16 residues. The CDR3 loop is CASSFLSTGSNYGYTF.

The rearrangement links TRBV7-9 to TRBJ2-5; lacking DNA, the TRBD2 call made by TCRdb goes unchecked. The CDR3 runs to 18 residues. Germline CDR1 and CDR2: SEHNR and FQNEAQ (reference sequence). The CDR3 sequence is CASSAGLRRLAVRETQYF.

The CDR3 sequence: CASSLNAGGNEKLFF. This chain connects TRBV12-3 or TRBV12-4 to TRBJ1-4; lacking DNA, the TRBD1 call made by TCRdb goes unchecked. The CDR3 spans 15 residues.

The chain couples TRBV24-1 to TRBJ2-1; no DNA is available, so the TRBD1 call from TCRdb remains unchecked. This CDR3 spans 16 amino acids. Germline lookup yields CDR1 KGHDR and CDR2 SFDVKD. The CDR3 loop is CATSDPGTRLYNEQFF.

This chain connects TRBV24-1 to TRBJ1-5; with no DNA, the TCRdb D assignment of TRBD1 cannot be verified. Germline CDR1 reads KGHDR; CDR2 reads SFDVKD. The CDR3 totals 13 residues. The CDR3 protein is CATRGPGYQPQHF.

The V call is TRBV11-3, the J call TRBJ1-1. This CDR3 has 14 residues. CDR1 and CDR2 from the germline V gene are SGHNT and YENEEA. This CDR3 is CASSIRRGNTEAFF.

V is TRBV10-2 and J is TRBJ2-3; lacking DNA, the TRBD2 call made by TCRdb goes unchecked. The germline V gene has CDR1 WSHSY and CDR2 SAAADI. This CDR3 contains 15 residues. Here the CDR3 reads CASTGGVSWTDTQYF.

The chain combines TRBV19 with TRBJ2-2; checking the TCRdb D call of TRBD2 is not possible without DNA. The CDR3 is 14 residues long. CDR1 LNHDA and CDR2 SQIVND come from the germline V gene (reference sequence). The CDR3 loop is CASKEGTETGELFF.

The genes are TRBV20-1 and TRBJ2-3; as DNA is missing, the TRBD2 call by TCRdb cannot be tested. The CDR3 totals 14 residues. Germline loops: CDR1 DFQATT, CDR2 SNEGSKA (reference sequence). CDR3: CSASRGRAEDTQYF.

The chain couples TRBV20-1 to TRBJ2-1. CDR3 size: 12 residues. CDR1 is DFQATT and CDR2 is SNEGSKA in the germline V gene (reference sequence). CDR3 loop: CSPRRTYNEQFF.

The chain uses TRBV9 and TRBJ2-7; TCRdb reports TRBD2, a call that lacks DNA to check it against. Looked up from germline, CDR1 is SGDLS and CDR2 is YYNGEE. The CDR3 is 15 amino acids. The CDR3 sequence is CASSVGGGGLYEQYF. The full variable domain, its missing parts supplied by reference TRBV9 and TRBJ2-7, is DSGVTQTPKHLITATGQRVTLRCSPRSGDLSVYWYQQSLDQGLQFLIQYYNGEERAKGNILERFSAQQFPDLHSELNLSSLELGDSALYFCASSVGGGGLYEQYFGPGTRLTVT.

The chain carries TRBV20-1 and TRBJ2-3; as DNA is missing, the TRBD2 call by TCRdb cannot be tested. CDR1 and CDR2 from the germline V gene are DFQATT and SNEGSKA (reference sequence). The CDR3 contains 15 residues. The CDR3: CSATLGEGLPDTQYF.

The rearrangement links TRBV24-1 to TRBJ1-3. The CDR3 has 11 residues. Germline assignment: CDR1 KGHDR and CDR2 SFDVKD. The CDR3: CATESGNTIYF.